These 2 T cell receptor beta chains were sequenced from one sample in a study of blood T cells in healthy people across ages. Primed by a sample-barcoded 5' primer and a J-beta primer mix, a second PCR proceeded for about 7 to 11 cycles. TCRdb re-called the 5' RACE reads with MiXCR, one entry per CDR3 protein. The table has roughly 560,000 distinct CDR3 sequences, less than 25% seen once. Another study also made use of these data, one on T cells of mothers and their children.

Source material: blood. These receptors were obtained from a boy under 18 in good health.

With regard to this clonotype: A junction end diverges from the germline sequence, so it may reflect a read error. The J gene is TRBJ2-4, the V gene TRBV7-6; unclear D gene. The length of the CDR3 is 16 residues. Looked up from germline, CDR1 is SGHVS and CDR2 is FNYEAQ. CDR3 sequence reads: CASSPNTDIRKNIQHF. CDR3 bases: TGTGCCAGCAGCCCCAATACTGACATACGAAAAAACATTCAGCACTTC.

This chain uses TRBV20-1 with TRBJ1-2; unclear D gene. Germline assignment: CDR1 DFQATT and CDR2 SNEGSKA (reference sequence). This CDR3 is built from 13 residues. V lost 4 bases to trimming and J lost 0 bases, with 9 bases between them. In DNA form, the CDR3 reads TGCAGTGCTATAGGCAGAGCTAACTATGGCTACACCTTC. Translation gives CSAIGRANYGYTF.